The sequence of this T cell receptor beta chain was determined in a study of blood T cell repertoires in COVID-19. Whole-study context: Researchers got acute and convalescent COVID-19 samples from the United States, Italy and Spain. PBMCs, B-cell-depleted T cells, or T cells provided the cDNA or gDNA that made up the material.

TCRdb's table, derived via immunoSEQ multiplex PCR, lists solely in-frame clones and lacks some. The profile shows 310,000 or so clones, around 84% of them singletons. CDR3 length: 15 amino acids. Trimming left V 0 bases short and J 10 bases short, with 13 bases between. CDR1 and CDR2 (germline): SGHVS, FQNEAQ. Sequences were obtained from peripheral blood. The gene calls are TRBV7-8 and TRBJ1-6, with TRBD1 as a possible D gene (5 bases). The TCR originated in a man in his 70s with acute or convalescent COVID-19. This chain's CDR3 is CASSLAPGIRSPLHF. In DNA form, the CDR3 reads TGTGCCAGCAGCTTAGCGCCAGGGATCCGGTCACCCCTCCACTTT.